Listed below are T cell receptor beta chains from one sample, sequenced in a study of beta chain features in type 1 diabetes. The method was immunoSEQ multiplex PCR; TCRdb's version includes in-frame clones alone and lacks a portion of them. The repertoire holds about 410,000 clones, with approximately 14% as singletons. Sequenced: naive CD4+ T cells from blood. These TCRs come from a man between 25 and 39 years old in good health. Both conserved end residues are part of each CDR3. Each record gives: clone size, V gene, J gene, D gene, CDR3 protein, CDR3 DNA. D genes are given only for firm matches. Clone size is shown for a subset of rows, as once, few, many or a class of expanded clone.

once	TRBV27	TRBJ2-3	TRBD2	CASSPRGLAGAPDTQYF	TGTGCCAGCAGTCCCCGGGGACTAGCGGGAGCTCCAGATACGCAGTATTTT
few	TRBV4-1	TRBJ1-2	-	CASSQDYGPHTF	TGCGCCAGCAGCCAAGATTATGGGCCCCACACCTTC
many	TRBV14	TRBJ2-1	TRBD2	CASSLLAGAYNEQFF	TGTGCCAGCAGCCTTCTAGCGGGGGCTTACAATGAGCAGTTCTTC
-	TRBV9	TRBJ2-3	TRBD1	CASSVGTFGTGVRDTQYF	TGTGCCAGCAGCGTAGGAACATTCGGGACAGGGGTTCGGGATACGCAGTATTTT
-	TRBV7-7	TRBJ2-1	-	CASSLDRQNEQFF	TGTGCCAGCAGCTTGGACAGACAGAATGAGCAGTTCTTC
few	TRBV18	TRBJ2-5	-	CASSPPNSETQYF	TGTGCCAGCTCACCACCAAATTCGGAGACCCAGTACTTC
-	TRBV7-2	TRBJ2-3	TRBD2	CASSTAGGPDTQYF	TGTGCCAGCAGCACAGCGGGGGGCCCAGATACGCAGTATTTT
few	TRBV7-2	TRBJ1-2	-	CASSFLTRGGYGYTF	TGTGCCAGCAGCTTCCTGACACGGGGCGGCTATGGCTACACCTTC
-	TRBV7-2	TRBJ1-2	-	CASSSLGGSNNGYTF	TGTGCCAGCAGCTCATTGGGAGGGAGCAACAATGGCTACACCTTC
few	TRBV7-2	TRBJ2-2	-	CASSPPSGELFF	TGTGCCAGCAGCCCCCCGTCCGGGGAGCTGTTTTTT
-	TRBV18	TRBJ1-1	-	CASSPSTGWTEAFF	TGTGCCAGCTCACCTTCCACAGGGTGGACTGAAGCTTTCTTT
-	TRBV5-1	TRBJ2-3	TRBD2	CASKGLAGDTDTQYF	TGCGCCAGCAAGGGACTAGCGGGAGACACAGATACGCAGTATTTT
few	TRBV18	TRBJ2-3	TRBD2	CASSPLRGGPTDTQYF	TGTGCCAGCTCACCCCTACGCGGGGGGCCCACAGATACGCAGTATTTT
few	TRBV6-9	TRBJ2-3	-	CASNIPPSGADTQYF	TGTGCCAGCAATATCCCCCCCTCGGGCGCAGATACGCAGTATTTT
-	TRBV30	TRBJ1-5	-	CAWSGGGDLQPQHF	TGTGCCTGGTCCGGGGGAGGGGATCTTCAGCCCCAGCATTTT
few	TRBV30	TRBJ2-1	TRBD1	CAWGQGVYEQFF	TGTGCCTGGGGTCAGGGGGTTTATGAGCAGTTCTTC
-	TRBV7-6	TRBJ2-3	-	CASSSQGSPDTQYF	TGTGCCAGCAGCTCGCAGGGGAGCCCCGATACGCAGTATTTT
-	TRBV4-1	TRBJ2-5	-	CASSLLAGFGETQYF	TGCGCCAGCAGCCTACTAGCCGGATTTGGAGAGACCCAGTACTTC
-	TRBV5-1	TRBJ1-2	TRBD1	CASSPQQGAGGYTF	TGCGCCAGCAGCCCACAGCAGGGGGCTGGAGGCTACACCTTC
-	TRBV18	TRBJ2-7	TRBD2	CASSPGAGGPNYEQYF	TGTGCCAGCTCACCGGGAGCGGGGGGACCCAACTACGAGCAGTACTTC
-	TRBV7-8	TRBJ1-1	-	CASSSFGGGYVEAFF	TGTGCCAGCAGCTCCTTCGGGGGAGGTTATGTTGAAGCTTTCTTT
few	TRBV7-2	TRBJ2-3	TRBD2	CASSLPSGGRTDTQYF	TGTGCCAGCAGCTTACCTAGCGGGGGGCGCACAGATACGCAGTATTTT